A selection of T cell receptor beta chains follows, all from one sample in a study of shared clonotypes between healthy human individuals. Libraries were prepared by immunoSEQ multiplex PCR; TCRdb keeps only in-frame clonotypes and omits some of them. The data hold fewer than 850,000 clones, with just over 95% observed a single time. Sequencing used naive CD8+ T cells sorted from blood. These receptors were collected from a young man in good health. Both conserved end residues are part of each CDR3. D genes are given only for firm matches. Size values are once, few and many counts, or a class for expanded clones, and some rows have none.

clone_size: .
d_call: .
j_call: TRBJ1-5
v_call: TRBV4-1
cdr3_aa: CASSQGGQPQHF
cdr3_nt: TGCGCCAGCAGCCAAGGCGGTCAGCCCCAGCATTTT

clone_size: .
d_call: TRBD1
j_call: TRBJ1-5
v_call: TRBV7-9
cdr3_aa: CASSAVAGGINQPQHF
cdr3_nt: TGTGCCAGCAGCGCGGTTGCAGGGGGGATCAATCAGCCCCAGCATTTT

clone_size: .
d_call: .
j_call: TRBJ2-2
v_call: TRBV11-2
cdr3_aa: CASLSRGTGELFF
cdr3_nt: TGTGCCAGCCTATCGCGCGGCACCGGGGAGCTGTTTTTT

clone_size: .
d_call: .
j_call: TRBJ1-4
v_call: TRBV4-1
cdr3_aa: CASSQDRLYEKLFF
cdr3_nt: TGCGCCAGCAGCCAAGATCGGCTGTATGAAAAACTGTTTTTT

clone_size: .
d_call: .
j_call: TRBJ2-1
v_call: TRBV11-2
cdr3_aa: CASSWADSPYNEQFF
cdr3_nt: TGTGCCAGCAGCTGGGCCGACAGTCCCTACAATGAGCAGTTCTTC

clone_size: once
d_call: TRBD2
j_call: TRBJ2-1
v_call: TRBV4-3
cdr3_aa: CASSQDGSGRGNEQFF
cdr3_nt: TGCGCCAGCAGCCAAGATGGTAGCGGGAGAGGCAATGAGCAGTTCTTC

clone_size: .
d_call: .
j_call: TRBJ2-7
v_call: TRBV2
cdr3_aa: CASSEYSAYEQYF
cdr3_nt: TGTGCCAGCAGTGAATATTCTGCCTACGAGCAGTACTTC

clone_size: .
d_call: .
j_call: TRBJ2-2
v_call: TRBV11-2
cdr3_aa: CASSFMNTPKTGELFF
cdr3_nt: TGTGCCAGCAGCTTCATGAACACCCCCAAGACCGGGGAGCTGTTTTTT

clone_size: .
d_call: .
j_call: TRBJ2-7
v_call: TRBV27
cdr3_aa: CASSFYGMPLTYEQYF
cdr3_nt: TGTGCCAGCAGTTTCTATGGGATGCCACTAACCTACGAGCAGTACTTC

clone_size: .
d_call: .
j_call: TRBJ2-1
v_call: TRBV13
cdr3_aa: CASSLWDNEQFF
cdr3_nt: TGTGCCAGCAGCTTATGGGACAATGAGCAGTTCTTC

clone_size: .
d_call: TRBD1
j_call: TRBJ2-7
v_call: TRBV7-9
cdr3_aa: CASSQLDRGPYEQYF
cdr3_nt: TGTGCCAGCAGCCAACTAGACAGGGGGCCCTACGAGCAGTACTTC

clone_size: few
d_call: .
j_call: TRBJ1-3
v_call: TRBV28
cdr3_aa: CASSLWRDTPDSGNTIYF
cdr3_nt: TGTGCCAGCAGTTTATGGCGGGACACTCCTGACTCTGGAAACACCATATATTTT

clone_size: .
d_call: .
j_call: TRBJ2-3
v_call: TRBV7-9
cdr3_aa: CASSPASTDTQYF
cdr3_nt: TGTGCCAGCAGCCCGGCGTCGACAGATACGCAGTATTTT

clone_size: once
d_call: .
j_call: TRBJ2-7
v_call: TRBV27
cdr3_aa: CASRGGAGGRPSYEQYF
cdr3_nt: TGTGCCAGCAGAGGGGGCGCCGGGGGCCGTCCCTCCTACGAGCAGTACTTC

clone_size: .
d_call: TRBD2
j_call: TRBJ2-1
v_call: TRBV7-6
cdr3_aa: CASSLTLAGGLLNEQFF
cdr3_nt: TGTGCCAGCAGCTTAACGCTAGCGGGAGGCCTCCTGAATGAGCAGTTCTTC

clone_size: .
d_call: TRBD1
j_call: TRBJ1-1
v_call: TRBV18
cdr3_aa: CASSPQNQGAWTEAFF
cdr3_nt: TGTGCCAGCTCACCACAGAACCAGGGGGCGTGGACTGAAGCTTTCTTT

clone_size: .
d_call: .
j_call: TRBJ2-2
v_call: TRBV7-9
cdr3_aa: CASSLTSNTGELFF
cdr3_nt: TGTGCCAGCAGCTTGACATCAAACACCGGGGAGCTGTTTTTT

clone_size: .
d_call: .
j_call: TRBJ2-5
v_call: TRBV5-5
cdr3_aa: CASTSRGSGETQYF
cdr3_nt: TGTGCCAGCACAAGTAGGGGCTCAGGAGAGACCCAGTACTTC

clone_size: .
d_call: .
j_call: TRBJ2-7
v_call: TRBV7-9
cdr3_aa: CASSLGLPSSYEQYF
cdr3_nt: TGTGCCAGCAGCTTAGGGTTACCGAGCTCCTACGAGCAGTACTTC

clone_size: once
d_call: TRBD2
j_call: TRBJ2-5
v_call: TRBV6-5
cdr3_aa: CASSRLAGGQETQYF
cdr3_nt: TGTGCCAGCAGTCGTCTAGCGGGAGGGCAAGAGACCCAGTACTTC

clone_size: .
d_call: .
j_call: TRBJ2-1
v_call: TRBV6-5
cdr3_aa: CASSPDYYNEQFF
cdr3_nt: TGTGCCAGCAGTCCTGACTACTACAATGAGCAGTTCTTC

clone_size: .
d_call: .
j_call: TRBJ2-1
v_call: TRBV9
cdr3_aa: CASSPDRNNEQFF
cdr3_nt: TGTGCCAGCAGCCCTGACAGAAACAATGAGCAGTTCTTC

clone_size: .
d_call: .
j_call: TRBJ1-3
v_call: TRBV13
cdr3_aa: CASTPRGGNTIYF
cdr3_nt: TGTGCCAGCACACCAAGGGGGGGAAACACCATATATTTT

clone_size: .
d_call: .
j_call: TRBJ2-2
v_call: TRBV21-1
cdr3_aa: CASSKDRARDTGELFF
cdr3_nt: TGTGCCAGCAGCAAGGACAGGGCCAGGGACACCGGGGAGCTGTTTTTT

clone_size: .
d_call: TRBD2
j_call: TRBJ2-2
v_call: TRBV7-3
cdr3_aa: CASSLLAGAPGELFF
cdr3_nt: TGTGCCAGCAGCTTATTAGCGGGAGCACCGGGGGAGCTGTTTTTT

clone_size: .
d_call: .
j_call: TRBJ2-3
v_call: TRBV27
cdr3_aa: CASSIQGPILTDTQYF
cdr3_nt: TGTGCCAGCAGTATACAGGGTCCAATCCTCACAGATACGCAGTATTTT

clone_size: .
d_call: .
j_call: TRBJ2-7
v_call: TRBV6-5
cdr3_aa: CASRRQDNQNYEQYF
cdr3_nt: TGTGCCAGCAGAAGACAGGACAACCAAAACTACGAGCAGTACTTC

clone_size: .
d_call: .
j_call: TRBJ2-6
v_call: TRBV6-4
cdr3_aa: CASSESRGSGANVLTF
cdr3_nt: TGTGCCAGCAGTGAAAGTAGGGGGTCTGGGGCCAACGTCCTGACTTTC

clone_size: .
d_call: .
j_call: TRBJ1-1
v_call: TRBV29-1
cdr3_aa: CSVVGGGGTEAFF
cdr3_nt: TGCAGCGTTGTTGGGGGAGGGGGCACTGAAGCTTTCTTT

clone_size: once
d_call: .
j_call: TRBJ1-2
v_call: TRBV20-1
cdr3_aa: CSASAGYGYTF
cdr3_nt: TGCAGTGCTAGTGCAGGGTATGGCTACACCTTC

clone_size: .
d_call: .
j_call: TRBJ2-4
v_call: TRBV6-1
cdr3_aa: CASSERGVVNIQYF
cdr3_nt: TGTGCCAGCAGTGAACGCGGGGTCGTAAACATTCAGTACTTC

clone_size: .
d_call: TRBD2
j_call: TRBJ2-7
v_call: TRBV4-1
cdr3_aa: CASSQGLAGAEQYF
cdr3_nt: TGCGCCAGCAGCCAAGGTCTAGCGGGAGCCGAGCAGTACTTC

clone_size: .
d_call: .
j_call: TRBJ2-1
v_call: TRBV6-6
cdr3_aa: CASTADRLVSEQFF
cdr3_nt: TGTGCCAGCACCGCGGACAGACTTGTCAGTGAGCAGTTCTTC

clone_size: .
d_call: .
j_call: TRBJ2-7
v_call: TRBV27
cdr3_aa: CASSFVSYEQYF
cdr3_nt: TGTGCCAGCAGTTTCGTAAGCTACGAGCAGTACTTC

clone_size: .
d_call: TRBD2
j_call: TRBJ2-7
v_call: TRBV9
cdr3_aa: CASSVTSGSYEQYF
cdr3_nt: TGTGCCAGCAGCGTGACTAGCGGGAGCTACGAGCAGTACTTC

clone_size: once
d_call: .
j_call: TRBJ1-5
v_call: TRBV7-2
cdr3_aa: CASSHQGPPISNQPQHF
cdr3_nt: TGTGCCAGCAGCCATCAGGGGCCGCCGATTAGCAATCAGCCCCAGCATTTT

clone_size: once
d_call: .
j_call: TRBJ2-1
v_call: TRBV4-2
cdr3_aa: CASSQDEQGFFYEQFF
cdr3_nt: TGTGCCAGCAGCCAAGACGAACAGGGATTTTTTTATGAGCAGTTCTTC

clone_size: .
d_call: .
j_call: TRBJ1-2
v_call: TRBV28
cdr3_aa: CASTHWTENYGYTF
cdr3_nt: TGTGCCAGCACCCACTGGACCGAGAACTATGGCTACACCTTC

clone_size: .
d_call: TRBD1
j_call: TRBJ1-2
v_call: TRBV27
cdr3_aa: CASSGRQGSGYTF
cdr3_nt: TGTGCCAGCAGTGGAAGACAGGGATCGGGCTACACCTTC

clone_size: .
d_call: TRBD2
j_call: TRBJ2-7
v_call: TRBV7-9
cdr3_aa: CASSGSGGAPYEQYF
cdr3_nt: TGTGCCAGCAGCGGAAGCGGGGGAGCCCCCTACGAGCAGTACTTC

clone_size: .
d_call: .
j_call: TRBJ1-1
v_call: TRBV13
cdr3_aa: CASSRGEAFF
cdr3_nt: TGTGCCAGCAGCAGAGGTGAAGCTTTCTTT

clone_size: .
d_call: TRBD1
j_call: TRBJ2-2
v_call: TRBV29-1
cdr3_aa: CSVYGQGAGTGELFF
cdr3_nt: TGCAGCGTTTATGGACAGGGGGCGGGCACCGGGGAGCTGTTTTTT

clone_size: .
d_call: .
j_call: TRBJ2-7
v_call: TRBV30
cdr3_aa: CAAGATSTRYEQYF
cdr3_nt: TGTGCCGCCGGCGCGACTAGTACCCGCTACGAGCAGTACTTC

clone_size: .
d_call: TRBD2
j_call: TRBJ2-2
v_call: TRBV5-1
cdr3_aa: CASSTGTSPGELFF
cdr3_nt: TGCGCCAGCAGCACCGGGACTAGCCCCGGGGAGCTGTTTTTT

clone_size: .
d_call: TRBD2
j_call: TRBJ2-1
v_call: TRBV4-2
cdr3_aa: CASSLSLEGGPEQFF
cdr3_nt: TGTGCCAGCAGCCTTAGTTTAGAGGGAGGGCCTGAGCAGTTCTTC

clone_size: .
d_call: .
j_call: TRBJ1-1
v_call: TRBV30
cdr3_aa: CAWSRVRENTEAFF
cdr3_nt: TGTGCCTGGAGTAGGGTCAGAGAGAACACTGAAGCTTTCTTT

clone_size: .
d_call: .
j_call: TRBJ2-7
v_call: TRBV7-2
cdr3_aa: CASSFEEGEVEQYF
cdr3_nt: TGTGCCAGCAGCTTCGAAGAGGGAGAGGTCGAGCAGTACTTC

clone_size: .
d_call: .
j_call: TRBJ1-5
v_call: TRBV10-2
cdr3_aa: CASSSPVGDQPQHF
cdr3_nt: TGCGCCAGCAGTTCCCCTGTAGGGGATCAGCCCCAGCATTTT

clone_size: .
d_call: .
j_call: TRBJ1-2
v_call: TRBV27
cdr3_aa: CASSPLQGPNYGYTF
cdr3_nt: TGTGCCAGCAGTCCTCTCCAGGGACCTAACTATGGCTACACCTTC